This TCR beta chain was identified in a study of breast tumors, draining lymph nodes, adjacent tissues. General study findings and limits: Data only fit, rather than demonstrated, lymph node origin of most tumor T cells. Tumor TCR diversity was below lymph nodes but above nontumor tissue. Compared with basal-like, luminal-like tumors shared significantly more repertoire with nontumor tissue.

Trimming stripped 6 bases from V and 3 bases from J, with 11 bases between. The CDR3 length is 13 residues. TCRdb re-called the multiplex PCR reads through MiXCR, storing one row per CDR3 protein. The data show about 270,000 distinct CDR3 sequences, about 33% seen once. The table lists this clonotype with many counts. Its antigen is unidentified. Samples came from axillary lymph nodes draining the breast cancer. The sequence was collected from a female donor with breast cancer. Some clones in this sample may be carry-over from other donors' samples. The sequencing input was axillary lymph node tissue. The chain is built from TRBV12-3 or TRBV12-4 and TRBJ2-5; the D gene is possibly TRBD1 (6 bases). The CDR3 coding sequence is TGTGCCAGCAGCCAGGACAGCGAAGAGACCCAGTACTTC. Translation: CASSQDSEETQYF.